Given below is one T cell receptor beta chain in context. The CDR3 contains 14 residues. Trimming took 5 bases from V and 7 from J; bases not matched to a gene: 8. CDR1 and CDR2 (germline): MNHNY, SVGAGI (reference sequence). TCRdb used MiXCR to reprocess the PCR reads, holding one entry per CDR3 protein. The data contain 20,000 or so distinct CDR3 sequences, less than 45% of them singletons. The data derive from a study of tumor-infiltrating lymphocytes in oesophageal squamous cell carcinoma. Sequencing was carried out using esophageal tumor tissue. The receptor's source is a male donor with esophageal squamous cell carcinoma. This chain links TRBV6-6 with TRBJ1-2; 9 nucleotides line up with TRBD1. The CDR3 DNA follows: TGTGCCAGCAGTGATTCACAGGGGGCGGGTGGCTACACCTTC. Protein sequence: CASSDSQGAGGYTF.